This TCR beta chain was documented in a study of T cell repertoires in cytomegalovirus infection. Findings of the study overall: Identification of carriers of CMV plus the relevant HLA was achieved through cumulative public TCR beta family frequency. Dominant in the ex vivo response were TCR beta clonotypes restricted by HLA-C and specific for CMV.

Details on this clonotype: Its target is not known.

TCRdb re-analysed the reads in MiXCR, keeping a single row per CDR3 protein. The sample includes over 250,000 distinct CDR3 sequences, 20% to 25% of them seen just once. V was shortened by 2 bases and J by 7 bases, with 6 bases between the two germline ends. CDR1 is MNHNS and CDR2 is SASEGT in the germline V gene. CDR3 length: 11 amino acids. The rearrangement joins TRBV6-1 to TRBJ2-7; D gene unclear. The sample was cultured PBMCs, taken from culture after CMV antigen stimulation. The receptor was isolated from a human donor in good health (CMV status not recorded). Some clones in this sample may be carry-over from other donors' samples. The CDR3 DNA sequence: TGTGCCAGCAGTGAAAGTGGAGAGCAGTACTTC. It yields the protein CASSESGEQYF.